Following are 9 T cell receptor beta chains from one sample sequenced in a study of T cell repertoires in ileal Crohn's disease. Only in-frame clones appear in the TCRdb table, and some are missing; sequencing was by immunoSEQ multiplex PCR. The table records roughly 7,400 clones, 81% of them present only once. Sequencing was carried out using ileal tissue. Receptors were obtained from an adult with Crohn's disease.

The gene calls are TRBV5-1 and TRBJ2-1, with D possibly matching TRBD2 (6 bases). This CDR3 is 13 amino acids long. Germline CDR1 and CDR2: SGHRS and YFSETQ. Deletions cut 6 bases from V and 8 bases from J, with 15 bases between. CDR3 bases: TGCGCCAGCACCCTCGGGAGTAACTATGAGCAGTTCTTC. It translates to CASTLGSNYEQFF.

The chain couples TRBV5-6 to TRBJ1-4; no reliable D call. This CDR3 region has 14 residues. Germline lookup yields CDR1 SGHDT and CDR2 YYEEEE. V was cut by 1 base and J by 6 bases, with 10 bases left in between. The CDR3 DNA reads as TGTGCCAGCAGCTTGCTTGCCGGGGATGAAAAACTGTTTTTT. It specifies CASSLLAGDEKLFF.

This clone was counted once. The chain employs TRBV7-2 and TRBJ1-1; 8 bases align to TRBD1. This CDR3 is built from 15 residues. Germline-derived CDR1 and CDR2 are SGHTA and FQGNSA. With 5 bases clipped from V and 0 bases from J, the junction kept 5 bases outside the gene matches. The CDR3 spells CASSPRQGLNTEAFF. The CDR3 bases are TGTGCCAGCAGCCCCCGACAGGGGTTGAACACTGAAGCTTTCTTT. The whole variable domain, filled in from reference TRBV7-2 and TRBJ1-1, reads GAGVSQSPSNKVTEKGKDVELRCDPISGHTALYWYRQSLGQGLEFLIYFQGNSAPDKSGLPSDRFSAERTGGSVSTLTIQRTQQEDSAVYLCASSPRQGLNTEAFFGQGTRLTVV.

This chain joins TRBV25-1 and TRBJ2-7; D is possibly TRBD1 (5 bases). CDR1 is MGHDK, CDR2 SYGVNS, per germline. CDR3 size: 11 residues. The germline V and J ends were trimmed by 7 bases and 3 bases, with 7 bases remaining between them. CDR3 protein: CASNQGYEQYF. The CDR3 DNA follows: TGTGCCAGCAACCAGGGCTACGAGCAGTACTTC.

The V gene is TRBV5-1, the J gene TRBJ2-3, with a possible D match to TRBD1 (5 bases). The CDR3 runs to 15 residues. Germline V gives CDR1 SGHRS, CDR2 YFSETQ. The V end lost 4 bases, the J end lost 0 bases, and 12 bases lay between the germline ends. The DNA of the CDR3 is TGCGCCAGCAGCCGTCAGGGTCCTAGCACAGATACGCAGTATTTT. It encodes CASSRQGPSTDTQYF.

The chain links TRBV5-1 to TRBJ2-1, with D possibly matching TRBD2 (7 bases). The germline V gene has CDR1 SGHRS and CDR2 YFSETQ. The CDR3 runs to 16 residues. The V and J ends lost 4 bases and 0 bases respectively, with 14 bases between them. CDR3 nucleotides: TGCGCCAGCAGCGTCCGCGGGGGCAGCTCCTACAATGAGCAGTTCTTC. Its translation: CASSVRGGSSYNEQFF.

The V call is TRBV9, the J call TRBJ2-1; 7 bases align to TRBD2. Per the germline V gene, CDR1 is SGDLS and CDR2 is YYNGEE. This CDR3 is built from 19 residues. Trimming at V came to 0 bases and at J to 1 base, leaving 13 bases not matched to a gene. The CDR3 region has the DNA TGTGCCAGCAGCGTAGAAATTGGGGTGGGGGGGACTTCCTACAATGAGCAGTTCTTC. This encodes CASSVEIGVGGTSYNEQFF.

The V gene is TRBV27, the J gene TRBJ2-7; D perhaps matches TRBD2 (6 bases). V was clipped by 6 bases and J by 3 bases, with 15 bases between them. Per germline, CDR1 MNHEY and CDR2 SMNVEV (reference sequence). The CDR3 runs 14 residues. CDR3 protein: CASRKGTEGYEQYF. Written as DNA, the CDR3 is TGTGCCAGCAGGAAGGGGACGGAGGGCTACGAGCAGTACTTC.

V and J are TRBV7-6 and TRBJ2-6, with 10 bases fitting TRBD1. The germline gives CDR1 SGHVS, CDR2 FNYEAQ. The CDR3 extends over 18 amino acids. V was pared by 4 bases and J by 4 bases, with 10 bases of the junction left unmatched. This CDR3 is CASSWGPGTGVGANVLTF. The CDR3 DNA follows: TGTGCCAGCAGCTGGGGCCCCGGGACAGGGGTCGGGGCCAACGTCCTGACTTTC.